These 12 T cell receptor beta chains came from one sample sequenced in a study of control samples from healthy donors and cancer patients. Using immunoSEQ multiplex PCR, the repertoire was profiled, and TCRdb retains in-frame clones only, with some absent. The sample has 260,000 or so clones; over 70% are singletons. Sequencing input: PBMCs. The receptors were sampled from a woman aged 60-70 years with lung cancer.

The rearrangement links TRBV19 to TRBJ1-6, with a possible D match to TRBD1 (5 bases). Trimming removed 5 bases from V and 6 bases from J, with 11 bases in between. CDR3 size: 14 residues. CDR1 is LNHDA and CDR2 is SQIVND in the germline V gene (reference sequence). CDR3: CASSGRGGNSPLHF. The CDR3 nucleotides read TGTGCCAGTAGTGGGAGGGGCGGTAATTCACCCCTCCACTTT.

The genes are TRBV10-1 and TRBJ2-2; D is unclear. Trimming took off 6 bases at V and 0 bases at J, with 8 bases between the two ends. The CDR3 has 14 amino acids. Germline V gene lookup returns CDR1 WNHNN and CDR2 SYGVQD (reference sequence). CDR3 region: CASSNTANTGELFF. Written as DNA, the CDR3 is TGCGCCAGCAGCAACACAGCGAACACCGGGGAGCTGTTTTTT.

This clone appeared once. This chain joins TRBV2 and TRBJ1-2; possibly TRBD1 for D (5 bases). This CDR3 is 16 amino acids long. CDR1 and CDR2 (germline): SNHLY, FYNNEI. Between the trimmed V and J ends, which lost 1 base and 6 bases, there was a span of 18 bases. This chain's CDR3 is CASSEDIPTASNGYTF. For the CDR3, the DNA is TGTGCCAGCAGTGAAGATATCCCGACAGCAAGTAATGGCTACACCTTC.

The chain links TRBV29-1 to TRBJ2-7, with D possibly TRBD1 on 5 matching bases. CDR1 is SQVTM and CDR2 is ANQGSEA in the germline V gene. This CDR3 is built from 14 residues. The ends were cut back, 2 bases at V and 2 bases at J, with 13 bases in the middle. CDR3 region: CSVERLGAPYEQYF. CDR3 coding DNA: TGCAGCGTTGAAAGACTTGGGGCCCCCTACGAGCAGTACTTC.

This rearrangement joins TRBV9 to TRBJ2-1, with a possible D match to TRBD2 (5 bases). The CDR3 length is 17 residues. The germline CDR1 and CDR2 sequences are SGDLS and YYNGEE. Trimming pared 3 bases from V and 13 bases from J, leaving 29 bases between. The CDR3 DNA follows: TGTGCCAGCAGCGCAACCTCAGGAGAAACCCCCCTCCGGGGTCAGTTCTTC. Protein product: CASSATSGETPLRGQFF.

Worth noting for this clone: Relative to the germline gene, one junction end is altered; a read error may explain this. The chain recombines TRBV10-3 with TRBJ2-1; D not certain. Germline V gene sequence: CDR1 ENHRY, CDR2 SYGVKD. The CDR3 spans 10 residues. The CDR3 DNA follows: TGTGCCATCACCTATAATGAGCAGTTCTTC. Protein sequence: CAITYNEQFF.

The chain joins TRBV2 to TRBJ1-1; TRBD1 might be the D (5 bases). The V gene's germline CDR1 is SNHLY and CDR2 FYNNEI. V was pared by 5 bases and J by 6 bases, with 10 bases between. The CDR3 runs 12 residues. The CDR3 DNA is TGTGCCAGCAGTTTTCAGGGTTCTGAAGCTTTCTTT. Amino acids: CASSFQGSEAFF.

V and J are TRBV19 and TRBJ1-4; 10 bases match TRBD1. Germline V gene sequence: CDR1 LNHDA, CDR2 SQIVND (reference sequence). There are 16 residues in the CDR3. V lost 5 bases to trimming and J lost 11 bases; unmatched junction nucleotides: 14. CDR3 coding DNA: TGTGCCAGTAGTCCCCGCCCCGGAGACAGGGGGCTGAAACTGTTTTTT. It codes for CASSPRPGDRGLKLFF.

The V and J genes are TRBV6-5 and TRBJ2-7; 11 nucleotides align to TRBD2. CDR3 length: 16 amino acids. Germline V gene sequence: CDR1 MNHEY, CDR2 SVGAGI. Trimming took 4 bases from V and 4 from J; bases not matched to a gene: 9. The chain's CDR3 is CASSLTGTSGAYEQYF. The CDR3, as DNA: TGTGCCAGCAGTTTAACCGGGACTAGCGGCGCTTACGAGCAGTACTTC.

V is TRBV2 and J is TRBJ1-1; maybe TRBD1 (5 bases). Germline V gene lookup returns CDR1 SNHLY and CDR2 FYNNEI. The length of the CDR3 is 14 residues. V was cut by 4 bases and J by 11 bases, with 20 bases left in between. In DNA form, the CDR3 reads TGTGCCAGCAGTGGGAGGACAACCTTTAAGGGGGCTTTCTTT. Its translation is CASSGRTTFKGAFF.

The genes are TRBV5-5 and TRBJ1-1; D is possibly TRBD1 (6 bases). The germline gives CDR1 SGHKS, CDR2 YYEKEE (reference sequence). The CDR3 spans 14 residues. Trimming removed 4 bases from V and 1 base from J, with 11 bases in between. Here the CDR3 reads CASSRLGANTEAFF. As DNA, the CDR3 is TGTGCCAGCAGCCGTCTGGGGGCGAACACTGAAGCTTTCTTT.

The rearrangement joins TRBV10-3 to TRBJ1-1; D remains unclear. Germline V gene sequence: CDR1 ENHRY, CDR2 SYGVKD. The CDR3 contains 13 residues. The V gene lost 2 bases and the J gene lost 1 base, with 5 bases spanning the gap. The CDR3 DNA follows: TGTGCCATCAGTGAGGTCGGGAACACTGAAGCTTTCTTT. It specifies CAISEVGNTEAFF.